Presented here are 31 T cell receptor beta chains from one specimen sequenced in a study of beta chain features in type 1 diabetes. As every portion of the isolated RNA was reverse transcribed, the sequencing read expressed TCRB transcripts. Data came from immunoSEQ multiplex PCR; TCRdb stores just in-frame clones and leaves some out. The sample holds roughly 330,000 clones, roughly 14% seen once. The antigens for these receptors are not known. Whole-study results and caveats: In every one of the four CD4+ subsets, TCRB CDR3s were moderately but significantly shorter in Type 1 diabetes patients.

Sequencing was done on a sample of naive CD4+ T cells from blood. Receptor source: a young woman with type 1 diabetes.

CDR3 amino acids: CASSLKDRPTDTQYF. CDR3 sequence (DNA): TGTGCCAGCAGTTTGAAGGACAGACCCACAGATACGCAGTATTTT. The chain couples TRBV27 to TRBJ2-3; maybe TRBD1 (6 bases). Trimming pared 3 bases from V and 2 bases from J, leaving 12 bases between. Germline loops: CDR1 MNHEY, CDR2 SMNVEV (reference sequence). The CDR3 runs to 15 residues.

This clone was counted only a few times. This chain links TRBV18 with TRBJ2-7; D could derive from TRBD1 or TRBD2 (7 bases each). The V and J ends lost 8 bases and 2 bases respectively, with 19 bases between them. Germline V gene data show CDR1 as KGHSH and CDR2 as LQKENI. CDR3 length equals 15 residues. The DNA for the CDR3 is TGTGCCAGCGCACAGGGGAGCGGGATACCCTACGAGCAGTACGTC. Residues: CASAQGSGIPYEQYV.

This clone was observed a handful of times. This rearrangement joins TRBV28 to TRBJ2-5, with TRBD2 identical over 7 bases. With V trimmed by 10 bases and J by 4 bases, 6 bases remained unmatched. This CDR3 has 12 amino acids. Looked up from germline, CDR1 is MDHEN and CDR2 is SYDVKM. The CDR3 bases are TGTGCCACTCGTGGGGGGGGAGAGACCCAGTACTTC. The encoded protein is CATRGGGETQYF.

V gene TRBV5-1 combines with J gene TRBJ2-3; D ambiguous. CDR3 length: 12 amino acids. Trimming pared 1 base from V and 4 bases from J, leaving 4 bases between. Per germline, CDR1 SGHRS and CDR2 YFSETQ. This CDR3 is CASSLPSDTQYF. The CDR3 region has the DNA TGCGCCAGCAGCTTGCCGTCAGATACGCAGTATTTT.

V usage is TRBV6-1 and J usage is TRBJ2-7, with D perhaps TRBD2 (6 bases). This CDR3 spans 14 amino acids. The V and J ends lost 8 bases and 5 bases respectively, with 19 bases between them. Germline V gene sequence: CDR1 MNHNS, CDR2 SASEGT. CDR3 in amino acids: CASAPGTPGHEQYV. The DNA of the CDR3 is TGTGCCAGCGCTCCCGGGACTCCTGGGCACGAGCAGTACGTC.

This clone was counted a few times. The chain couples TRBV29-1 to TRBJ1-4; D might be TRBD1 (5 bases). The CDR3 covers 14 residues. Trimming pared 3 bases from V and 2 bases from J, leaving 10 bases between. Germline assignment: CDR1 SQVTM and CDR2 ANQGSEA. CDR3: CSVDQGGTNEKLFF. The CDR3 coding sequence is TGCAGCGTTGACCAGGGAGGCACTAATGAAAAACTGTTTTTT.

The chain has TRBV5-4 and TRBJ2-7, with a possible D match to TRBD2 (7 bases). Germline CDR1 is SGHNT and CDR2 is YYREEE (reference sequence). This CDR3 is built from 17 residues. Trimming shortened V by 0 bases and J by 0 bases, and 16 bases separated the two germline ends. CDR3 in DNA: TGTGCCAGCAGCTTGGGGGGGGGACACCTGAGCTCCTACGAGCAGTACGTC. This encodes CASSLGGGHLSSYEQYV.

This chain joins TRBV4-3 and TRBJ1-2; D is possibly TRBD1 (5 bases). This CDR3 is built from 15 residues. V lost 4 bases to trimming and J lost 7 bases, with 19 bases between them. Germline V CDR1 and CDR2: LGHNA, YSLEER. The chain's CDR3 is CASSPRTSGGGGYTF. Here the CDR3 DNA reads TGCGCCAGCAGCCCTAGGACCTCCGGGGGGGGTGGCTACACCTTC.

Note on this clone: The sample holds other DNA sequences that translate to the same CDR3. The chain has TRBV2 and TRBJ2-1, with 11 bases identical to TRBD2. V gave up 6 bases and J gave up 3 bases; unmatched junction bases: 1. From germline, CDR1 is SNHLY and CDR2 FYNNEI. The CDR3 extends over 14 amino acids. The CDR3: CASRGLAGYNEQFF. CDR3 nucleotides: TGTGCCAGCAGAGGACTAGCGGGCTACAATGAGCAGTTCTTC.

The rearrangement links TRBV2 to TRBJ2-7, with 9 bases aligning to TRBD1. Trimming at V came to 1 base and at J to 7 bases, leaving 5 bases not matched to a gene. This CDR3 comprises 14 residues. Germline V lookup: CDR1 SNHLY, CDR2 FYNNEI. CDR3 in DNA: TGTGCCAGCAGTGAAGTCCCCGGGACAGGGGAGCAGTACGTC. Amino acids: CASSEVPGTGEQYV.

A few counts support this clone. This chain links TRBV4-3 with TRBJ2-2; 9 bases agree with TRBD2. There are 14 residues in the CDR3. Germline CDR1 is LGHNA and CDR2 is YSLEER. V was pared by 6 bases and J by 6 bases, with 5 bases of the junction left unmatched. CDR3: CASRREGKAGELFF. In DNA form, the CDR3 reads TGCGCCAGCAGGCGGGAGGGCAAGGCCGGGGAGCTGTTTTTT.

J is TRBJ2-1 and V is TRBV5-4; 7 bases are a match to TRBD2. V lost 4 bases and J lost 10; bases outside the gene matches: 8. This CDR3 spans 13 amino acids. Germline V gene data show CDR1 as SGHNT and CDR2 as YYREEE (reference sequence). CDR3 bases: TGTGCCAGCAGCGCCCCCGGGGGGTGGGAGCAGTTCTTC. Translated: CASSAPGGWEQFF.

V and J are TRBV18 and TRBJ2-3, with 9 bases identical to TRBD2. The germline V gene has CDR1 KGHSH and CDR2 LQKENI. V was clipped by 0 bases and J by 2 bases; unmatched bases: 0. The CDR3 spans 15 residues. The CDR3 sequence: CASSPPGLATDTQYF. The DNA for the CDR3 is TGTGCCAGCTCACCACCGGGACTAGCCACAGATACGCAGTATTTT.

This clone was seen more than once but under ten times. This chain connects TRBV19 to TRBJ2-1; 7 bases map to TRBD2. This CDR3 comprises 13 residues. Trimming took 6 bases from V and 4 from J; bases not matched to a gene: 3. Germline V gene data show CDR1 as LNHDA and CDR2 as SQIVND (reference sequence). CDR3 region: CASRPSGYNEQFF. CDR3 DNA sequence: TGTGCCAGTAGGCCTAGCGGATACAATGAGCAGTTCTTC.

V usage is TRBV27 and J usage is TRBJ2-1, with D perhaps TRBD2 (6 bases). CDR3 size: 14 residues. The germline V and J ends were trimmed by 7 bases and 7 bases, with 17 bases remaining between them. Germline CDR1 reads MNHEY; CDR2 reads SMNVEV (reference sequence). The CDR3 spells CASKVDGSGNEQFF. The CDR3 DNA sequence: TGTGCCAGCAAGGTAGACGGGAGTGGTAATGAGCAGTTCTTC.

V usage is TRBV7-8 and J usage is TRBJ2-7, with 8 positions matching TRBD2. The germline CDR1 and CDR2 sequences are SGHVS and FQNEAQ. The CDR3 sequence is 15 residues long. Trimming cost V 5 bases and J 2 bases; bases outside gene matches: 8. The chain's CDR3 is CASSPRRLAPYEQYF. In nucleotides, the CDR3 is TGTGCCAGCAGCCCCCGACGACTAGCGCCCTACGAGCAGTACTTC.

V is TRBV10-3 and J is TRBJ2-5, with a tentative D call TRBD2 (5 bases). The CDR3 runs to 15 residues. V shed 3 bases and J shed 1 base, with 12 bases lying between them. Germline loops: CDR1 ENHRY, CDR2 SYGVKD. The CDR3 nucleotides read TGTGCCATCAGTGAAGGGTCGAGCGGCCAAGAGACCCAGTACTTC. Translating gives CAISEGSSGQETQYF.

The V gene is TRBV29-1, the J gene TRBJ2-3; TRBD2 matches 16 bases. Germline assignment: CDR1 SQVTM and CDR2 ANQGSEA. Germline trimming cut 7 bases from V and 5 bases from J; bases unmatched to any gene: 15. This CDR3 has 18 amino acids. The CDR3 spells CSGGSGLAGGPRRDTQYF. The CDR3 region has the DNA TGCAGCGGGGGGTCGGGACTAGCGGGAGGGCCTAGGAGAGATACGCAGTATTTT.

The CDR3 DNA follows: TGTGCCAGCAGCCAGGGGGGTCTAAGGGGCATGAACACTGAAGCTTTCTTT. Residues: CASSQGGLRGMNTEAFF. V and J are TRBV7-2 and TRBJ1-1, with 7 bases lining up with TRBD1. V was clipped by 5 bases and J by 0 bases; unmatched bases: 12. The CDR3 has 17 residues. Germline CDR1 and CDR2: SGHTA and FQGNSA. The full variable domain, completed using reference TRBV7-2 and TRBJ1-1, is GAGVSQSPSNKVTEKGKDVELRCDPISGHTALYWYRQSLGQGLEFLIYFQGNSAPDKSGLPSDRFSAERTGGSVSTLTIQRTQQEDSAVYLCASSQGGLRGMNTEAFFGQGTRLTVV.

This clone was seen a few times. V and J are TRBV27 and TRBJ1-2; 9 bases fit TRBD1. Unmatched junction bases numbered 1, after V lost 4 bases and J lost 4 bases. This CDR3 has 13 amino acids. CDR1 is MNHEY and CDR2 is SMNVEV in the germline V gene (reference sequence). The CDR3, as DNA: TGTGCCAGCAGTTGGACAGGGGCCTATGGCTACACCTTC. It encodes CASSWTGAYGYTF.

In its sample, this clone was seen a few times. V gene TRBV29-1 combines with J gene TRBJ2-3; TRBD2 matches at 7 bases. Germline CDR1 reads SQVTM; CDR2 reads ANQGSEA. The length of the CDR3 is 14 residues. Unmatched junction bases numbered 9, after V lost 5 bases and J lost 4 bases. CDR3 bases: TGCAGCGTTCGAGCGGGATCAATAGCAGATACGCAGTATTTT. Translation: CSVRAGSIADTQYF.

The CDR3 bases are TGTGCCAGCAGTCTATTGATAGTGTGGAGGGGTGAGAACAATGAGCAGTTCTTC. Translating it yields CASSLLIVWRGENNEQFF. The rearrangement links TRBV28 to TRBJ2-1; tentative D call: TRBD2 (6 bases). The CDR3 is 18 amino acids. Trimming removed 5 bases from V and 5 bases from J, with 25 bases in between. The germline V gene has CDR1 MDHEN and CDR2 SYDVKM.

This clone was picked up a small number of times. V is TRBV19 and J is TRBJ2-2, with TRBD2 matching over 9 bases. V trimming: 4 bases; J trimming: 6 bases; junction bases outside the gene matches: 9. The CDR3 has 16 residues. The germline V gene encodes CDR1 LNHDA and CDR2 SQIVND (reference sequence). The CDR3 region is CASSTPGTSQAGELFF. The CDR3 DNA sequence: TGTGCCAGTAGTACCCCCGGGACTAGCCAGGCCGGGGAGCTGTTTTTT.

The chain joins TRBV30 to TRBJ2-1, with D unclear. Trimming took off 6 bases at V and 0 bases at J, with 18 bases between the two ends. The CDR3 consists of 16 residues. The germline V gene has CDR1 GTSNPN and CDR2 SVGIG (reference sequence). CDR3 nucleotide sequence: TGTGCCTGTCGTCGGCGGCCACTTAGCTCCTACAATGAGCAGTTCTTC. Translated, it gives CACRRRPLSSYNEQFF.

This clone was seen a handful of times. The V gene is TRBV30, the J gene TRBJ1-2; tentative D call: TRBD1 (5 bases). V lost 0 bases and J 5 bases, leaving 7 bases between the germline ends. Germline assignment: CDR1 GTSNPN and CDR2 SVGIG (reference sequence). The CDR3 runs 12 residues. CDR3 DNA sequence: TGTGCCTGGAGTGTAAGACAGTATGGCTACACCTTC. It is translated as CAWSVRQYGYTF.

The chain is built from TRBV5-1 and TRBJ2-2, with TRBD2 identical over 10 bases. The V gene end was trimmed by 2 bases and the J gene end by 7 bases; junction bases not matched to a gene: 5. Germline V gene lookup returns CDR1 SGHRS and CDR2 YFSETQ. CDR3 size: 15 residues. The CDR3 spells CASSFASGSSGELFF. The CDR3 nucleotides are TGCGCCAGCAGCTTCGCTAGCGGGAGTAGCGGGGAGCTGTTTTTT.

This chain joins TRBV9 and TRBJ1-4; D possibly corresponds to TRBD1 (6 bases). Trimming took 3 bases from V and 5 from J, leaving 14 bases between them. The germline V gene encodes CDR1 SGDLS and CDR2 YYNGEE. The length of the CDR3 is 15 residues. CDR3 coding DNA: TGTGCCAGCAGCGGCCAGGGGCCACCCAATGAAAAACTGTTTTTT. This sequence encodes CASSGQGPPNEKLFF. Based on the CDR3 plus reference TRBV9 and TRBJ1-4, the full variable domain is DSGVTQTPKHLITATGQRVTLRCSPRSGDLSVYWYQQSLDQGLQFLIQYYNGEERAKGNILERFSAQQFPDLHSELNLSSLELGDSALYFCASSGQGPPNEKLFFGSGTQLSVL.

This clone was detected only a few times. Other DNA sequences of this sample code for an identical CDR3. V and J are TRBV9 and TRBJ2-5; 7 bases map to TRBD1. V lost 0 bases and J lost 5; bases outside the gene matches: 4. This CDR3 has 14 residues. CDR1 and CDR2 (germline): SGDLS, YYNGEE. The CDR3 loop is CASSVGGGLETQYF. The DNA for the CDR3 is TGTGCCAGCAGCGTAGGAGGGGGCCTGGAGACCCAGTACTTC.

This rearrangement joins TRBV11-2 to TRBJ2-3, with 9 nucleotides matching TRBD1. The CDR3 sequence is 14 residues long. With V trimmed by 5 bases and J by 5 bases, 5 bases remained unmatched. From germline, CDR1 is SGHAT and CDR2 FQNNGV. The chain's CDR3 is CASSPGQGGDTQYF. The CDR3 DNA follows: TGTGCCAGCAGCCCGGGACAGGGAGGAGATACGCAGTATTTT.

The count of this clone is one. The V call is TRBV6-6, the J call TRBJ1-4, with TRBD1 as a possible D gene (6 bases). V was pared by 6 bases and J by 8 bases, with 16 bases between. Germline lookup yields CDR1 MNHNY and CDR2 SVGAGI (reference sequence). This CDR3 region has 14 residues. In DNA form, the CDR3 reads TGTGCCAGCAGAATATCCGGGACATACGAAAAACTGTTTTTT. Amino acids: CASRISGTYEKLFF.

This clone occurred a few times. V and J are TRBV5-5 and TRBJ2-1; 8 bases are a match to TRBD1. With 2 bases clipped from V and 7 bases from J, the junction kept 20 bases outside the gene matches. This CDR3 region has 19 residues. Germline CDR1 SGHKS, CDR2 YYEKEE (reference sequence). The CDR3 DNA is TGTGCCAGCAGCTTACCCCAGGGGCAGGGGGCCCCCTCTTGGAATGAGCAGTTCTTC. Residues: CASSLPQGQGAPSWNEQFF.